Below are 23 T cell receptor beta chains sequenced from a single sample in a study of blood T cell repertoires in COVID-19. Sequenced by immunoSEQ multiplex PCR; TCRdb stores in-frame clones only, minus some. The repertoire has roughly 290,000 clones, about nine tenths of them found once; the top ten carry about 7%. The sequenced sample consisted of peripheral blood. These receptors came from a woman in her twenties or thirties with COVID-19, enrolled during active disease.

CDR3 in amino acids: CASSRQGVGRAFF. The CDR3 DNA reads as TGTGCCAGCAGCCGGCAGGGGGTGGGTAGAGCTTTCTTT. The J gene is TRBJ1-1, the V gene TRBV27, with 7 nucleotides matching TRBD1. Trimming took 6 bases from V and 10 from J; bases not matched to a gene: 11. The germline V gene has CDR1 MNHEY and CDR2 SMNVEV (reference sequence). CDR3 size: 13 residues.

The rearrangement uses TRBV5-1 and TRBJ2-5; D gene uncertain. Trimming left V 1 base short and J 5 bases short, with 12 bases between. Per germline, CDR1 SGHRS and CDR2 YFSETQ. CDR3 length: 14 residues. As DNA, the CDR3 is TGCGCCAGCAGCTTGCTAACGGCGGAGGAGACCCAGTACTTC. Translation: CASSLLTAEETQYF. Full variable domain (rest looked up from reference TRBV5-1 and TRBJ2-5): KAGVTQTPRYLIKTRGQQVTLSCSPISGHRSVSWYQQTPGQGLQFLFEYFSETQRNKGNFPGRFSGRQFSNSRSEMNVSTLELGDSALYLCASSLLTAEETQYFGPGTRLLVL.

This chain joins TRBV12-3 or TRBV12-4 and TRBJ1-6; weak D call: TRBD1 (5 bases). The CDR3 totals 13 residues. This chain's CDR3 is CATGGSYNSPLHF. The CDR3 DNA is TGTGCAACCGGGGGGTCCTATAATTCACCCCTCCACTTT.

The V gene is TRBV9, the J gene TRBJ1-2, with D unresolved. The germline V gene has CDR1 SGDLS and CDR2 YYNGEE. The CDR3 is made up of 12 amino acids. This chain's CDR3 is CASRRDWTGYTF. CDR3 sequence (DNA): TGTGCTAGCCGTCGGGATTGGACTGGCTACACCTTC.

The J gene is TRBJ1-1, the V gene TRBV4-2; 7 bases are shared with TRBD1. Germline assignment: CDR1 LGHNA and CDR2 YNFKEQ. The CDR3 runs 17 residues. V was clipped by 4 bases and J by 6 bases; unmatched bases: 17. As DNA, the CDR3 is TGTGCCAGCAGCCCCCGACAGGGAAGGAAGATTATCGCTGAAGCTTTCTTT. Its protein product is CASSPRQGRKIIAEAFF.

The V and J genes are TRBV15 and TRBJ2-7, with 9 bases that match TRBD2. The ends lost 1 base at V and 4 bases at J; junction bases unmatched: 5. This CDR3 has 15 residues. Germline V gene lookup returns CDR1 LNHNV and CDR2 YYDKDF (reference sequence). This chain's CDR3 is CATSRVGGRVYEQYF. The CDR3 DNA sequence: TGTGCCACCAGCAGAGTAGGCGGGAGGGTTTACGAGCAGTACTTC.

This clone was found once. V usage is TRBV30 and J usage is TRBJ2-7, with 12 bases identical to TRBD2. The CDR3 is made up of 14 amino acids. Germline loops: CDR1 GTSNPN, CDR2 SVGIG (reference sequence). J gave up 4 bases and V 4 bases, and 5 bases lay outside the gene matches. The CDR3 sequence is CAWKTSGSRYEQYF. The CDR3 DNA reads as TGTGCCTGGAAGACTAGCGGGAGTAGGTACGAGCAGTACTTC. Full variable domain (outside the CDR3, taken from reference TRBV30 and TRBJ2-7): SQTIHQWPATLVQPVGSPLSLECTVEGTSNPNLYWYRQAAGRGLQLLFYSVGIGQISSEVPQNLSASRPQDRQFILSSKKLLLSDSGFYLCAWKTSGSRYEQYFGPGTRLTVT.

Comments on this clone: The junction shows a germline mismatch at one end, possibly a read error. J is TRBJ2-2 and V is TRBV7-3, with 8 bases matching TRBD2. The germline V gene has CDR1 SGHTA and CDR2 FQGTGA. The CDR3 extends over 17 amino acids. The CDR3 nucleotides read TGCGCCAGCAACCGGGGGGCAGCGGGAGTTATGGCCGGGGAGCTGTTTTTT. The encoded protein is CASNRGAAGVMAGELFF.

The CDR3 DNA sequence: TGTGCCAGCAGGTATCCTACAGGGGGCCCCTCCTATGGCTACACCTTC. It yields the protein CASRYPTGGPSYGYTF. The chain joins TRBV28 to TRBJ1-2; 9 positions match TRBD1. V gave up 6 bases and J gave up 4 bases; unmatched junction bases: 12. The CDR3 has 16 amino acids. Looked up from germline, CDR1 is MDHEN and CDR2 is SYDVKM.

This chain links TRBV6-5 with TRBJ2-1; D is possibly TRBD1 (5 bases). CDR1 is MNHEY and CDR2 is SVGAGI in the germline V gene. This CDR3 comprises 15 residues. V lost 10 bases to trimming and J lost 4 bases, with 20 bases between them. In nucleotides, the CDR3 is TGTGCCACTTACCTTTGGGGCAGTTTTTACAATGAGCAGTTCTTC. Amino acids: CATYLWGSFYNEQFF.

V and J are TRBV12-3 or TRBV12-4 and TRBJ2-7, with D maybe TRBD2 (6 bases). This CDR3 spans 13 amino acids. Between the trimmed V and J ends, which lost 6 bases and 6 bases, there was a span of 15 bases. The chain's CDR3 is CASSRGRDFEQYF. For the CDR3, the DNA is TGTGCCAGCAGCCGGGGTCGGGACTTCGAGCAGTACTTC.

This clone appeared once. The gene calls are TRBV9 and TRBJ2-5, with D possibly TRBD2 on 7 matching bases. The CDR3 is 14 amino acids. Looked up from germline, CDR1 is SGDLS and CDR2 is YYNGEE. Trimming took off 4 bases at V and 3 bases at J, with 13 bases between the two ends. The CDR3 spells CASSLRGGKETQYF. In DNA, the CDR3 is TGTGCCAGCAGCCTTAGGGGGGGAAAAGAGACCCAGTACTTC. Complete variable domain (other parts from reference TRBV9 and TRBJ2-5): DSGVTQTPKHLITATGQRVTLRCSPRSGDLSVYWYQQSLDQGLQFLIQYYNGEERAKGNILERFSAQQFPDLHSELNLSSLELGDSALYFCASSLRGGKETQYFGPGTRLLVL.

J is TRBJ2-7 and V is TRBV5-4, with 9 nucleotides matching TRBD2. The CDR3 sequence is 15 residues long. Germline CDR1 SGHNT, CDR2 YYREEE (reference sequence). V shed 3 bases, J shed 7 bases, and the junction held 11 bases outside the gene matches. As DNA, the CDR3 is TGTGCCAGCAGCTGGCCGGGGAGCGGGAGGTCGGAGCAGTACTTC. It is translated as CASSWPGSGRSEQYF.

This chain connects TRBV29-1 to TRBJ2-6; D might be TRBD1 (6 bases). Germline loops: CDR1 SQVTM, CDR2 ANQGSEA. CDR3 length equals 17 residues. Trimming cost V 0 bases and J 0 bases, with 12 bases left between them. CDR3 coding DNA: TGCAGCGTTGAAGATTGGGACACAGACTCTGGGGCCAACGTCCTGACTTTC. It translates to CSVEDWDTDSGANVLTF.

The chain carries TRBV7-8 and TRBJ1-5, with a possible D match to TRBD1 (5 bases). Trimming took off 1 base at V and 1 base at J, with 8 bases between the two ends. The CDR3 runs to 15 residues. Per germline, CDR1 SGHVS and CDR2 FQNEAQ. The chain's CDR3 is CASSLGTTSNQPQHF. In DNA form, the CDR3 reads TGTGCCAGCAGCTTAGGGACAACCAGCAATCAGCCCCAGCATTTT.

The gene calls are TRBV24-1 and TRBJ1-4; 7 nucleotides align to TRBD1. CDR3 length: 15 residues. With 4 bases clipped from V and 7 bases from J, the junction kept 8 bases outside the gene matches. Looked up from germline, CDR1 is KGHDR and CDR2 is SFDVKD. CDR3 loop: CATSENRGGIEKLFF. In nucleotides, the CDR3 is TGTGCCACCAGTGAGAACAGGGGAGGAATTGAAAAACTGTTTTTT.

The CDR3 reads CSARMTGEQYF. CDR3 in DNA: TGCAGTGCTAGGATGACGGGGGAGCAGTACTTC. The gene calls are TRBV20-1 and TRBJ2-7; weak D call: TRBD2 (5 bases). Germline assignment: CDR1 DFQATT and CDR2 SNEGSKA (reference sequence). Deletions cut 3 bases from V and 7 bases from J, with 10 bases between. The CDR3 is made up of 11 amino acids.

The rearrangement links TRBV6-1 to TRBJ2-1; D uncertain. V gave up 7 bases and J gave up 2 bases, with 12 bases separating them. The germline V gene encodes CDR1 MNHNS and CDR2 SASEGT. This CDR3 is built from 14 residues. The CDR3 region is CASTLDNTYNEQFF. CDR3 in DNA: TGTGCCAGCACCTTAGACAATACCTACAATGAGCAGTTCTTC.

The rearrangement joins TRBV7-3 to TRBJ1-1; tentatively, D is TRBD1 (5 bases). There are 13 residues in the CDR3. Trimming removed 8 bases at V and 0 bases at J, with 10 bases between. The germline gives CDR1 SGHTA, CDR2 FQGTGA. The CDR3 DNA reads as TGTGCCAGCGGGGCAGGTCTGAACACTGAAGCTTTCTTT. Protein product: CASGAGLNTEAFF.

This chain joins TRBV19 and TRBJ2-1; a possible D gene is TRBD1 (5 bases). The ends were cut back, 9 bases at V and 5 bases at J, with 17 bases in the middle. Per the germline V gene, CDR1 is LNHDA and CDR2 is SQIVND (reference sequence). The CDR3 loop spans 14 amino acids. Written as DNA, the CDR3 is TGTGCCAGCTTGGGGTTGGTAGGGGACAATGAGCAGTTCTTC. Encoded protein: CASLGLVGDNEQFF.

CDR3 in amino acids: CASSFRPNTEAFF. In DNA, the CDR3 is TGCGCCAGCAGCTTTCGTCCGAACACTGAAGCTTTCTTT. The V and J genes are TRBV5-1 and TRBJ1-1; no clear D. V lost 2 bases to trimming and J lost 1 base, with 6 bases between them. This CDR3 is built from 13 residues. CDR1 is SGHRS, CDR2 YFSETQ, per germline. Full variable domain (outside the CDR3, taken from reference TRBV5-1 and TRBJ1-1): KAGVTQTPRYLIKTRGQQVTLSCSPISGHRSVSWYQQTPGQGLQFLFEYFSETQRNKGNFPGRFSGRQFSNSRSEMNVSTLELGDSALYLCASSFRPNTEAFFGQGTRLTVV.

In nucleotides, the CDR3 is TGTGCCAGCAGTTACTCGCCGGGACAGGGGCCAGAGACCCAGTACTTC. Encoded protein: CASSYSPGQGPETQYF. The chain recombines TRBV6-6 with TRBJ2-5; 10 bases fit TRBD1. The V and J ends lost 0 bases and 4 bases, in that order; junction bases with no gene match: 5. Looked up from germline, CDR1 is MNHNY and CDR2 is SVGAGI (reference sequence). The length of the CDR3 is 16 residues.

The chain combines TRBV2 with TRBJ1-1; D is ambiguous. Germline-derived CDR1 and CDR2 are SNHLY and FYNNEI. The V and J ends lost 5 bases and 1 base respectively, with 14 bases between them. This CDR3 spans 15 amino acids. The CDR3 DNA reads TGTGCCAGCAGTCTGAGACATTCCCCGAACACTGAAGCTTTCTTT. This translates into CASSLRHSPNTEAFF.